One sample yielded the 18 T cell receptor beta chains listed below, sequenced in a study of blood T cells in healthy people across ages. A J-beta primer mix and a sample-barcoded 5' primer were used in a second PCR of roughly 7 to 12 cycles. TCRdb re-derived calls from the 5' RACE reads in MiXCR, one entry per CDR3 protein. The data contain more than 900,000 distinct CDR3 sequences, roughly 29% of them singletons. These sequences were also reported in another study, on T cells of mothers and their children.

Sequencing was carried out using blood. The origin of the receptors is a woman between 40 and 55 years old in good health.

This rearrangement joins TRBV7-3 to TRBJ1-5; TRBD1 agrees at 7 bases. Germline V gives CDR1 SGHTA, CDR2 FQGTGA. V was pared by 5 bases and J by 7 bases, with 5 bases of the junction left unmatched. The CDR3 loop spans 13 amino acids. The CDR3 region has the DNA TGTGCCAGCAGCCTCGACAGGGCACAGCCCCAGCATTTT. It specifies CASSLDRAQPQHF. The full variable domain, completed using reference TRBV7-3 and TRBJ1-5, is GAGVSQTPSNKVTEKGKYVELRCDPISGHTALYWYRQSLGQGPEFLIYFQGTGAADDSGLPNDRFFAVRPEGSVSTLKIQRTERGDSAVYLCASSLDRAQPQHFGDGTRLSIL.

The rearrangement uses TRBV7-3 and TRBJ2-3; weak D call: TRBD1 (5 bases). CDR1 is SGHTA and CDR2 is FQGTGA in the germline V gene. The CDR3 covers 14 residues. With 2 bases removed from V and 4 bases from J, the gap between germline ends came to 10 bases. CDR3 loop: CASSLLGLPDTQYF. CDR3 in DNA: TGTGCCAGCAGCTTACTGGGGCTACCAGATACGCAGTATTTT.

This chain connects TRBV4-1 to TRBJ1-1; unclear D gene. V lost 1 base to trimming and J lost 0 bases, with 6 bases between them. The CDR3 is 14 amino acids. From germline, CDR1 is MGHRA and CDR2 YSYEKL. The CDR3 protein is CASSQVLMNTEAFF. The CDR3 nucleotides read TGCGCCAGCAGCCAAGTCCTCATGAACACTGAAGCTTTCTTT.

This clonotype showed up just a few times. The chain is built from TRBV24-1 and TRBJ2-1; 14 bases fit TRBD2. The germline V gene has CDR1 KGHDR and CDR2 SFDVKD. J lost 14 bases, V lost 4 bases, and 9 bases had no gene match. The CDR3 sequence is 15 residues long. The CDR3 region has the DNA TGTGCCACCAGTGACTATGGGGGGACTAGCGGGGGAGAGTTCTTC. This encodes CATSDYGGTSGGEFF.

This clonotype was counted a few times. The rearrangement joins TRBV20-1 to TRBJ2-7, with 12 bases identical to TRBD2. Germline lookup yields CDR1 DFQATT and CDR2 SNEGSKA (reference sequence). V shed 7 bases and J 4 bases; nucleotides not matched to a gene: 5. This CDR3 contains 13 residues. This CDR3 is CSVRGLAGYEQYF. CDR3 nucleotides: TGCAGTGTACGAGGACTAGCGGGATACGAGCAGTACTTC.

The CDR3 sequence: CSARASNEQFF. The CDR3 nucleotides are TGCAGTGCTAGAGCGTCCAATGAGCAGTTCTTC. The genes are TRBV20-1 and TRBJ2-1, with no clear D. V dropped 1 base and J dropped 6 bases, with 4 bases sitting between them. The CDR3 consists of 11 residues. From germline, CDR1 is DFQATT and CDR2 SNEGSKA (reference sequence).

This clonotype was found a few times. This clone may be a read error of a much larger clone one base away. The chain couples TRBV5-5 to TRBJ1-5, with D maybe TRBD1 (6 bases). The CDR3 has 16 residues. V was clipped by 0 bases and J by 6 bases, with 16 bases between them. The germline V gene has CDR1 SGHKS and CDR2 YYEKEE (reference sequence). Written as DNA, the CDR3 is TGTGCCAGCAGCTTGGACCCAGGGGCTGACAGTCAGCCCCAGCATTTT. Translated: CASSLDPGADSQPQHF.

This clonotype was counted at least ten times. This chain connects TRBV4-1 to TRBJ2-7; 10 nucleotides line up with TRBD2. The CDR3 is made up of 16 amino acids. The ends lost 4 bases at V and 5 bases at J; junction bases unmatched: 11. Germline V gene lookup returns CDR1 MGHRA and CDR2 YSYEKL. The CDR3 region has the DNA TGCGCCAGCAGCCTTTTGCCTAGCGGGGGTTTAGACGAGCAGTACTTC. Residues: CASSLLPSGGLDEQYF.

V gene TRBV6-6 combines with J gene TRBJ2-7; 9 bases align to TRBD1. This CDR3 is 15 amino acids long. Germline V CDR1 and CDR2: MNHNY, SVGAGI (reference sequence). Trimming took 7 bases from V and 4 from J; bases not matched to a gene: 11. CDR3 DNA sequence: TGTGCCAGCACCCTGGGACAGGGAGGAAGGTACGAGCAGTACTTC. Its protein is CASTLGQGGRYEQYF.

This clonotype was seen at least ten times. The genes are TRBV7-2 and TRBJ2-1; 11 bases agree with TRBD2. Looked up from germline, CDR1 is SGHTA and CDR2 is FQGNSA. V gave up 3 bases and J gave up 4 bases; unmatched junction bases: 5. CDR3 length equals 16 residues. CDR3: CASSFASGGSYNEQFF. The CDR3 DNA follows: TGTGCCAGCAGCTTCGCTAGCGGGGGGTCTTACAATGAGCAGTTCTTC.

At least ten counts were recorded for this clonotype. This chain connects TRBV9 to TRBJ2-7, with TRBD2 matching 10 bases. The CDR3 loop spans 14 amino acids. After removal of 1 base from V and 2 bases from J, the junction contained 0 bases not matched to a gene. CDR1 is SGDLS, CDR2 YYNGEE, per germline. The CDR3 sequence: CASSVTSGTYEQYF. CDR3 nucleotide sequence: TGTGCCAGCAGCGTAACTAGCGGGACCTACGAGCAGTACTTC.

This clonotype was detected only a few times. This chain joins TRBV18 and TRBJ1-1, with D tentatively TRBD1 (5 bases). The V and J ends lost 6 bases and 1 base respectively, with 15 bases between them. Germline V CDR1 and CDR2: KGHSH, LQKENI. This CDR3 is 15 amino acids long. CDR3 in amino acids: CASSLEGMGNTEAFF. Here the CDR3 DNA reads TGTGCCAGCTCCCTAGAGGGGATGGGGAACACTGAAGCTTTCTTT.

This clonotype was seen a handful of times. The chain combines TRBV9 with TRBJ1-1; D gene unclear. CDR3 length equals 14 residues. V was cut by 2 bases and J by 4 bases, with 12 bases left in between. Germline-derived CDR1 and CDR2 are SGDLS and YYNGEE. CDR3 in amino acids: CASSVRPWGTEAFF. DNA of the CDR3: TGTGCCAGCAGCGTGCGTCCGTGGGGCACTGAAGCTTTCTTT.

The V gene is TRBV3-1, the J gene TRBJ1-1, with 8 bases lining up with TRBD1. Germline V lookup: CDR1 LGHDT, CDR2 YNNKEL (reference sequence). After removal of 3 bases from V and 1 base from J, the junction contained 4 bases not matched to a gene. This CDR3 has 15 residues. CDR3 nucleotide sequence: TGTGCCAGCAGCCAGAATGGACAGGGGAACACTGAAGCTTTCTTT. This gives the protein CASSQNGQGNTEAFF.

V and J are TRBV20-1 and TRBJ2-3; 8 nucleotides line up with TRBD2. The germline CDR1 and CDR2 sequences are DFQATT and SNEGSKA (reference sequence). The CDR3 loop spans 16 amino acids. The junction had 12 bases not matched to a gene; V was cut back by 7 bases and J by 0 bases. The CDR3 DNA follows: TGCAGTGTCGAGCCCCGGGGGGGCCATAGCACAGATACGCAGTATTTT. Residues: CSVEPRGGHSTDTQYF.

A note on this clonotype: A much larger clone is a single base away; this may be a read error. The CDR3: CVISESLGGQPIYGYTF. CDR3 DNA: TGTGTCATCAGTGAGTCCTTGGGAGGACAGCCGATCTATGGCTACACCTTC. J is TRBJ1-2 and V is TRBV10-3, with D possibly matching TRBD1 (6 bases). The germline V gene has CDR1 ENHRY and CDR2 SYGVKD. This CDR3 is built from 17 residues.

This clonotype was seen a handful of times. CDR3 nucleotide sequence: TGTGCCATCAGTGAAGTGGTACCCACCTTC. Protein sequence: CAISEVVPTF. V is TRBV10-3 and J is TRBJ1-2, with D unresolved. V was clipped by 3 bases and J by 13 bases, with 9 bases between them. CDR3 size: 10 residues. Germline assignment: CDR1 ENHRY and CDR2 SYGVKD.

This clonotype was seen a handful of times. An end of the junction differs from the germline gene, which may be a read error. V is TRBV12-3 or TRBV12-4 and J is TRBJ2-3; 10 bases are a match to TRBD2. This CDR3 is 18 amino acids long. This chain's CDR3 is CASSLALIRLAGTGTQYF. The CDR3 DNA reads TGTGCCAGCAGTTTAGCGTTAATCCGACTAGCGGGCACAGGTACGCAGTATTTT.